This T cell receptor beta chain was recovered during a study of shared clonotypes between healthy human individuals. Study observations and caveats: Represented diversity, genetic and exposure-history alike, was limited by few donors. Researchers sampled blood only, noting tissue repertoires likely differ.

Per the original data handling: Sequence data from immunoSEQ were junction-only and lacked quality scores; consequently, filtering differed. The method was immunoSEQ multiplex PCR; TCRdb's version includes in-frame clones alone and lacks a portion of them. The V and J calls and clone size come from that table; D and trimming were worked out from the DNA. The profile shows some 490,000 clones, about 78% of them singletons. Concerning this clone itself: Its antigen is undetermined.

After removal of 6 bases from V and 3 bases from J, the junction contained 10 bases not matched to a gene. This CDR3 is built from 15 residues. The V gene's germline CDR1 is MNHNY and CDR2 SVGAGI (reference sequence). Caucasian adults residing in Nashville, Tennessee made up all the donors. The specimen was PBMCs. The gene calls are TRBV6-6 and TRBJ2-5; 7 bases are shared with TRBD1. The sequence came from a middle-aged woman in good health. Some clones in this sample may be carry-over from other donors' samples. The CDR3 nucleotides are TGTGCCAGCAGGGGGACAGCCTTAGTAGAAGAGACCCAGTACTTC. This translates into CASRGTALVEETQYF.